A single sample is the source of the 3 T cell receptor beta chains below, sequenced in a study of CXCR3-negative and CXCR3-positive naive CD8 T cells. Libraries of TRB cDNA were made by 5' RACE and carried UMIs. TCRdb derives one entry per CDR3 protein from the 5' RACE reads, leaving out DNA. Its table records under 110,000 distinct CDR3 sequences. Whole-study findings and limits: CXCR3-positive naive cells had more hydrophobic TRB CDR3s than CXCR3-negative naive cells.

For these TCRs, the target antigens are not known. Input material: naive CXCR3+ CD8+ T cells from blood. The subset was: CD45RO-CCR7+CD27+CD95- naive CD8+ T cells expressing CXCR3 (TNR3+). These receptors all come from a human donor in good health. Some clones in this sample may be carry-over from other donors' samples.

CDR3 sequence reads: CASSFISYEQYF. The chain recombines TRBV28 with TRBJ2-7. Germline V gives CDR1 MDHEN, CDR2 SYDVKM. The CDR3 has 12 amino acids.

The rearrangement joins TRBV3-1 to TRBJ2-5; TCRdb gives TRBD2 as the D gene, but with no DNA this cannot be confirmed. Germline assignment: CDR1 LGHDT and CDR2 YNNKEL (reference sequence). The CDR3 runs to 15 residues. CDR3 residues: CASSQDAGGTETQYF.

This chain connects TRBV7-8 to TRBJ2-7; checking the TCRdb D call of TRBD2 is not possible without DNA. CDR3 size: 15 residues. The germline V gene encodes CDR1 SGHVS and CDR2 FQNEAQ. CDR3 region: CASSLASGGHYEQYF.